The clone carrying this TCR beta chain has just a few counts. Antigen unknown. This entry belongs to a study of T cells after yellow fever vaccination. In making TCR cDNA, 5'RACE template switching added a universal primer site and UMIs to it. TCRdb recomputed calls from the 5' RACE reads with MiXCR, one row per CDR3 protein. There are roughly 190,000 distinct CDR3 sequences in the sample; 11% occur only once, and about 40% lies in the top ten. Germline V gene data show CDR1 as KGHSH and CDR2 as LQKENI. CDR3 length: 12 amino acids. The V end was cut by 0 bases, the J end by 5 bases, with 4 bases between. Broader study findings: Though weaker, the secondary response peaked faster, on day 5 versus 15. Most primary-vaccination clones reappeared after the booster (about 97% CD4, roughly 88% CD8). FACS-sorted repertoires could contain abundant clonotypes contaminating from the bulk population.

The chain links TRBV18 to TRBJ2-5; D call uncertain. The receptor's source is a man between 18 and 29 years old who received the YFV17D yellow fever vaccine. The material was CD8+ T cells sorted from PBMCs, obtained 15 days after the yellow fever booster vaccination. CDR3 protein: CASSPPMETQYF. Here the CDR3 DNA reads TGTGCCAGCTCACCACCGATGGAGACCCAGTACTTC.